This T cell receptor beta chain originates from a study of CD8+ T cells in alopecia areata. Study-wide background: Affected scalp percentage gauged treated patients' severity. Study conclusions and caveats: Normal skin's resident alphabeta T cells are sequenced alongside lesional scalp T cells. Amid tofacitinib therapy, many expanded lesional clones stayed present in scalp and blood.

cDNA prepared by RNA extraction and subsequent reverse transcription served as the template for sequencing. Only in-frame clones appear in the TCRdb table, and some are missing; sequencing was by immunoSEQ multiplex PCR. Among approximately 200,000 clones listed, less than 45% were seen once. As for treatment: oral pan-JAK inhibitor, 5-10 mg twice daily. The V gene lost 6 bases and the J gene lost 3 bases, with 19 bases spanning the gap. Looked up from germline, CDR1 is ENHRY and CDR2 is SYGVKD. The CDR3 runs 16 residues. This clone was seen a handful of times. Its antigen remains unidentified. This chain links TRBV10-3 with TRBJ2-3, with D tentatively TRBD1 or TRBD2 (5 bases each). The sequence was collected from a human donor with alopecia areata. Sequencing was performed on CD4+ T cells sorted from blood, taken at approximately week 37, from a patient treated with tofacitinib. The CDR3 DNA reads as TGTGCCATCAGCCAGATCCGGGACCTCGTGACAGATACGCAGTATTTT. Translating gives CAISQIRDLVTDTQYF.